The 12 T cell receptor beta chains in this list originate from one sample, sequenced in a study of blood T cell repertoires in COVID-19. TCRdb keeps only in-frame clones here, not all; method: immunoSEQ multiplex PCR. The data contain fewer than 200,000 clones, around 73% of them singletons. The sample consisted of PBMCs or T cells enriched from blood (not recorded which). Source of these receptors: a woman between 45 and 60 years old who had recovered from COVID-19.

The chain carries TRBV19 and TRBJ1-5, with 9 bases lining up with TRBD1. Germline trimming cut 4 bases from V and 5 bases from J; bases unmatched to any gene: 3. Germline-derived CDR1 and CDR2 are LNHDA and SQIVND (reference sequence). This CDR3 is built from 14 residues. The CDR3 nucleotides are TGTGCCAGTAGTAGGGGACAGGGCTATCAGCCCCAGCATTTT. It translates to CASSRGQGYQPQHF.

The chain couples TRBV5-6 to TRBJ2-3, with D possibly being TRBD2 (7 bases). CDR1 is SGHDT, CDR2 YYEEEE, per germline. This CDR3 region has 15 residues. The V and J ends lost 0 bases and 2 bases respectively, with 10 bases between them. For the CDR3, the DNA is TGTGCCAGCAGCTTGGCCGGGGGGCACACAGATACGCAGTATTTT. This encodes CASSLAGGHTDTQYF.

The gene calls are TRBV24-1 and TRBJ2-3; 8 bases match TRBD2. Germline CDR1 reads KGHDR; CDR2 reads SFDVKD. V was clipped by 2 bases and J by 0 bases; unmatched bases: 6. This CDR3 contains 17 residues. The CDR3 DNA is TGTGCCACCAGTGATTCCGGACTAGCTGATAGCACAGATACGCAGTATTTT. Protein: CATSDSGLADSTDTQYF.

The chain joins TRBV7-2 to TRBJ1-3; D gene uncertain. Trimming stripped 2 bases from V and 5 bases from J, with 4 bases between. Germline CDR1 is SGHTA and CDR2 is FQGNSA. The length of the CDR3 is 12 residues. The CDR3 region has the DNA TGTGCCAGCAGCTTATCCAGAAACACCATATATTTT. Its protein product is CASSLSRNTIYF.

This clone has only one observation. This sequence joins TRBV5-5 and TRBJ2-1, with a possible D match to TRBD1 (6 bases). The CDR3 sequence is 14 residues long. Germline V lookup: CDR1 SGHKS, CDR2 YYEKEE (reference sequence). The V end lost 7 bases, the J end lost 5 bases, and 16 bases lay between the germline ends. The CDR3 protein is CASGTGTSNNEQFF. As DNA, the CDR3 is TGTGCCAGCGGAACCGGGACAAGTAACAATGAGCAGTTCTTC. Looking up the rest from reference TRBV5-5 and TRBJ2-1 gives the full variable domain: DAGVTQSPTHLIKTRGQQVTLRCSPISGHKSVSWYQQVLGQGPQFIFQYYEKEERGRGNFPDRFSARQFPNYSSELNVNALLLGDSALYLCASGTGTSNNEQFFGPGTRLTVL.

The chain recombines TRBV5-1 with TRBJ1-2, with unresolved D. The germline gives CDR1 SGHRS, CDR2 YFSETQ. The V and J ends lost 4 bases and 2 bases respectively, with 12 bases between them. The CDR3 sequence is 14 residues long. The CDR3 DNA sequence: TGCGCCAGCAGCGCCGGCCGGGAGAACTATGGCTACACCTTC. Its translation is CASSAGRENYGYTF.

The V call is TRBV29-1, the J call TRBJ1-1; D gene uncertain. CDR1 SQVTM and CDR2 ANQGSEA come from the germline V gene. This CDR3 region has 17 residues. V lost 0 bases, J lost 5 bases, and 22 bases lay in between. The CDR3 reads CSVEDRARTGGKTEAFF. DNA of the CDR3: TGCAGCGTTGAAGATCGGGCTCGTACGGGAGGGAAGACTGAAGCTTTCTTT.

Concerning this clone: One junction end disagrees with the germline gene, perhaps due to a read error. The CDR3 nucleotides read TGTGCCAGCAGCCTAGGACTATTACGCCTCGATGAGCAGTTCTTC. This translates into CASSLGLLRLDEQFF. This chain uses TRBV13 with TRBJ2-1, with TRBD2 as a possible D gene (6 bases). Germline V gene lookup returns CDR1 PRHDT and CDR2 FYEKMQ (reference sequence). This CDR3 is 15 amino acids long.

V and J are TRBV5-6 and TRBJ2-5; 8 nucleotides line up with TRBD2. Trimming cost V 3 bases and J 5 bases; bases outside gene matches: 9. CDR3 length: 15 amino acids. Germline values: CDR1 SGHDT, CDR2 YYEEEE. The CDR3 here is CASSYPREGMETQYF. CDR3 sequence (DNA): TGTGCCAGCAGCTACCCTCGGGAGGGTATGGAGACCCAGTACTTC. The full variable domain, completed using reference TRBV5-6 and TRBJ2-5, is DAGVTQSPTHLIKTRGQQVTLRCSPKSGHDTVSWYQQALGQGPQFIFQYYEEEERQRGNFPDRFSGHQFPNYSSELNVNALLLGDSALYLCASSYPREGMETQYFGPGTRLLVL.

The chain links TRBV3-1 (or the pseudogene TRBV3-2) to TRBJ1-4; TRBD1 is a possible D gene (6 bases). The CDR3 runs to 15 residues. V lost 4 bases and J 1 base, leaving 10 bases between the germline ends. Germline V CDR1 and CDR2: LGHDT, YNNKEL (reference sequence). CDR3 loop: CASSPGGLTNEKLFF. The CDR3 DNA follows: TGTGCCAGCAGCCCGGGGGGGCTAACTAATGAAAAACTGTTTTTT.

The V and J genes are TRBV28 and TRBJ2-7; 10 bases are a match to TRBD2. In germline, CDR1 is MDHEN, CDR2 SYDVKM. CDR3 length: 17 amino acids. The junction had 7 bases not matched to a gene; V was cut back by 2 bases and J by 0 bases. CDR3 in amino acids: CASSLITSGVSSYEQYF. Written as DNA, the CDR3 is TGTGCCAGCAGTTTAATTACTAGCGGGGTTAGCTCCTACGAGCAGTACTTC.

The rearrangement uses TRBV5-1 and TRBJ2-7; TRBD1 agrees at 7 bases. The trim removed 4 bases at V and 7 bases at J, leaving 8 bases unmatched. CDR1 is SGHRS and CDR2 is YFSETQ in the germline V gene. CDR3 length: 13 residues. The CDR3 protein is CASSPDRVVEQYF. DNA of the CDR3: TGCGCCAGCAGCCCCGACAGGGTGGTGGAGCAGTACTTC.